This T cell receptor (beta chain) came from a study of cytomegalovirus exposure and HLA in healthy donors. The study's findings and limits: Per a later analysis, HLA-associated TCR beta chains showed more clonal expansion than other, equally common TCR beta chains. TCR beta chains numbering some 160 were designated cytomegalovirus-associated. A missense DCLRE1C variant was associated with V- and J-gene trimming of TCR beta chains in a later analysis, and an independent cohort replicated the association.

Losses at the gene ends were 10 bases for V and 4 bases for J; bases not matched to a gene: 7. CDR1 and CDR2 (germline): SNHLY, FYNNEI. The length of the CDR3 is 13 residues. Comment on this clone: Antigen: not known.

Primers included in the PCR were 60 Vbeta and 13 Jbeta primers. Generated by immunoSEQ multiplex PCR, the TCRdb table keeps only in-frame clones and is missing some. The table includes roughly 100,000 clones, 70% to 80% detected once. Material: PBMCs. The TCR was taken from a man between 60 and 75 years old in good health and CMV-seronegative. The rearrangement links TRBV2 to TRBJ1-3; TRBD1 matches at 7 bases. CDR3 coding DNA: TGTGCCACCTCGGGACAGCCAGGAAACACCATATATTTT. Its protein product is CATSGQPGNTIYF.